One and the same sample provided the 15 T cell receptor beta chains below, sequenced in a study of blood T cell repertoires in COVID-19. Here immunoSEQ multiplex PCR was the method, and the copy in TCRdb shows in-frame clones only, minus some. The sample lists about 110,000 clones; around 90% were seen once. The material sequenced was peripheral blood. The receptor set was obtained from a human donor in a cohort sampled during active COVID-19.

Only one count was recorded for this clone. CDR3 protein: CASRRPGLGSTGELFF. DNA of the CDR3: TGTGCCAGCAGACGACCGGGACTAGGAAGCACCGGGGAGCTGTTTTTT. The rearrangement joins TRBV11-1 to TRBJ2-2; 8 bases agree with TRBD2. CDR1 is SGHAT and CDR2 is FQDESV in the germline V gene (reference sequence). The CDR3 spans 16 residues. Trimming at V came to 6 bases and at J to 4 bases, leaving 10 bases not matched to a gene.

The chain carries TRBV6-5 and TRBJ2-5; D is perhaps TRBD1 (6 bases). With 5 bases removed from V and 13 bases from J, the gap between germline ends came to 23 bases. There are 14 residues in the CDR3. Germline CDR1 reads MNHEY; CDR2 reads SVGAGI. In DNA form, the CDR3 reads TGTGCCAGCAGTCCGGGACAAGCGGTTGATTTTCGGTACTTC. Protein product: CASSPGQAVDFRYF.

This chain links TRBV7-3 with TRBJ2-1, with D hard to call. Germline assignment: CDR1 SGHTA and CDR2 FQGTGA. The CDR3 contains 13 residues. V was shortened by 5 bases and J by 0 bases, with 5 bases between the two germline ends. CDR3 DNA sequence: TGTGCCAGCAGCACAAGCTCCTACAATGAGCAGTTCTTC. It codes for CASSTSSYNEQFF.

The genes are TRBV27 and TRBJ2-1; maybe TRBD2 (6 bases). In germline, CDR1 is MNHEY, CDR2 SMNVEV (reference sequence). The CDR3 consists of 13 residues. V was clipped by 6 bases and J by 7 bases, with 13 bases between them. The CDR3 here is CASRRTIPNEQFF. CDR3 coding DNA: TGTGCCAGCAGAAGGACTATACCGAATGAGCAGTTCTTC.

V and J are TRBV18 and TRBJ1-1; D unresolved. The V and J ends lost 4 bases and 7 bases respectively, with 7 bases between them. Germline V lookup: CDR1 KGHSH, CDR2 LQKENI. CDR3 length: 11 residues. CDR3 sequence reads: CASSLAFEAFF. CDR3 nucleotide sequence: TGTGCCAGCTCACTGGCATTTGAAGCTTTCTTT.

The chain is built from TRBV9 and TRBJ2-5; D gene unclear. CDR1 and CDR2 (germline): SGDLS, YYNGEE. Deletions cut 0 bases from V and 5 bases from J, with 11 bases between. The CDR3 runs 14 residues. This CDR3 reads CASSVVPVSETQYF. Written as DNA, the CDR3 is TGTGCCAGCAGCGTAGTTCCAGTCTCGGAGACCCAGTACTTC.

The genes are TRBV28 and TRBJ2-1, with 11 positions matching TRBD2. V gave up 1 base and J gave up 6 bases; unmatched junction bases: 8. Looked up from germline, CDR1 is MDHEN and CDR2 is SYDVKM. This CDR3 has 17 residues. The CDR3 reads CASSLSSTSGSGNEQFF. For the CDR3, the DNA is TGTGCCAGCAGTTTATCTAGTACTAGCGGGAGCGGCAATGAGCAGTTCTTC.

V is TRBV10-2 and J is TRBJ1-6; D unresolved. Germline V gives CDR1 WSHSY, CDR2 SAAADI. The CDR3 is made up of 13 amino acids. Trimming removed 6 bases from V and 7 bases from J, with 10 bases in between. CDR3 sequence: CASSGERNSPLHF. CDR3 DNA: TGCGCCAGCAGCGGTGAGCGCAATTCACCCCTCCACTTT.

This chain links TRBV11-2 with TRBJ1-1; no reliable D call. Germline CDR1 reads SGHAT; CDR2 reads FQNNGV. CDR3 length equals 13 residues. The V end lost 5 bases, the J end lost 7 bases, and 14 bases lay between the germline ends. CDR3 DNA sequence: TGTGCCAGCAGCGCTCTCGCGCATGGTGAAGCTTTCTTT. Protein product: CASSALAHGEAFF.

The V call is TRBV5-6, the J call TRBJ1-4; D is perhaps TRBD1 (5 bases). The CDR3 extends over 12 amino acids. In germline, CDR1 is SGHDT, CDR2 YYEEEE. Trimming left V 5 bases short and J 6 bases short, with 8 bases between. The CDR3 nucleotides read TGTGCCAGCAGAACGGGGGATGAAAAACTGTTTTTT. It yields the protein CASRTGDEKLFF.

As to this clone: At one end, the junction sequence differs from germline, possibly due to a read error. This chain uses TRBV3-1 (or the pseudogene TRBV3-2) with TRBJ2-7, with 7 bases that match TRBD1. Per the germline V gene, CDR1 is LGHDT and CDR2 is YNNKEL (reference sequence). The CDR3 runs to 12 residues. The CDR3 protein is CASGHRGNEQYF. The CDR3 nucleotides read TGTGCCAGCGGCCACAGGGGTAACGAGCAGTACTTC.

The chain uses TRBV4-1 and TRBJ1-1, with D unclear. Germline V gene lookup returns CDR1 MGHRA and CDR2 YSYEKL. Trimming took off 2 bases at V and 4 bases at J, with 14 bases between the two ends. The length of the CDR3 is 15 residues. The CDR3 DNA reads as TGCGCCAGCAGCCAAAGCTGGAGAGGGTTCACTGAAGCTTTCTTT. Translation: CASSQSWRGFTEAFF.

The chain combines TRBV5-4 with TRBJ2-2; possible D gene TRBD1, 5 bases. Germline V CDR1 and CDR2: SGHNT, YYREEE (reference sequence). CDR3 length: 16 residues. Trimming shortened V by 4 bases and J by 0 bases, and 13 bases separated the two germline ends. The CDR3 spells CASSRDSASNTGELFF. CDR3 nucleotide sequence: TGTGCCAGCAGCCGAGACAGCGCGTCGAACACCGGGGAGCTGTTTTTT.

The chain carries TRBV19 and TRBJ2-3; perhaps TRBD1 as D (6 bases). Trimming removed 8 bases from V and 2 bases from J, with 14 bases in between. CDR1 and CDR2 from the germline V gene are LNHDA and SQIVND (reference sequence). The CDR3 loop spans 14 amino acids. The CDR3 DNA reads TGTGCCAGTCGCTTGGGGGCATCCACAGATACGCAGTATTTT. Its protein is CASRLGASTDTQYF.

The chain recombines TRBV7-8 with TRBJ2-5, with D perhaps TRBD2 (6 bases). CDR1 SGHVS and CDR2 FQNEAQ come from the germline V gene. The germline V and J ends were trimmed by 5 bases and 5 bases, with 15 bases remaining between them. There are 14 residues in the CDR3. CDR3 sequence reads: CASSPGGGGETQYF. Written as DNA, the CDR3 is TGTGCCAGCAGCCCAGGAGGTGGGGGGGAGACCCAGTACTTC. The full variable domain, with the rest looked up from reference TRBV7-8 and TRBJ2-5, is GAGVSQSPRYKVAKRGQDVALRCDPISGHVSLFWYQQALGQGPEFLTYFQNEAQLDKSGLPSDRFFAERPEGSVSTLKIQRTQQEDSAVYLCASSPGGGGETQYFGPGTRLLVL.